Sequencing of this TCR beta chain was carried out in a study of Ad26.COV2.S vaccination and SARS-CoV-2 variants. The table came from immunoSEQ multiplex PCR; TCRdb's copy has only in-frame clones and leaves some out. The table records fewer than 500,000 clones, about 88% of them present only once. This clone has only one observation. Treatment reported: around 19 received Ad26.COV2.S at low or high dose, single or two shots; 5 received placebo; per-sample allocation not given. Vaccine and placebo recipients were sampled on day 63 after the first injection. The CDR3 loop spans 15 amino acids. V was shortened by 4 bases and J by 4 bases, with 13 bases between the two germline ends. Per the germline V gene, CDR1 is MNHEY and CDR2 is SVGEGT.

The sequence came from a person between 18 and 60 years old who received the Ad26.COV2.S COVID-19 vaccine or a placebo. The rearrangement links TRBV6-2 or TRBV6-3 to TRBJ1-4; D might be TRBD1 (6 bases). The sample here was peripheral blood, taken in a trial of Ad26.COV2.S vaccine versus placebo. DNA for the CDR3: TGTGCCAGCAGTTTCGGACAGCTTAGTAATGAAAAACTGTTTTTT. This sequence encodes CASSFGQLSNEKLFF.